Following are 22 T cell receptor beta chains from one sample sequenced in a study of shared clonotypes between healthy human individuals. Clones were read by immunoSEQ multiplex PCR, and TCRdb kept only the in-frame ones, dropping some. The sample carries around 510,000 clones, around 76% recorded once. The specimen was PBMCs. The source is a woman in her thirties or forties in good health. Some clones in this sample may be carry-over from other donors' samples.

The chain joins TRBV4-1 to TRBJ2-5; D gene unclear. Between the trimmed V and J ends, which lost 3 bases and 11 bases, there was a span of 16 bases. CDR3 length equals 13 residues. The germline V gene encodes CDR1 MGHRA and CDR2 YSYEKL. CDR3 DNA sequence: TGCGCCAGCAGCCAGCTAGACCCAATAGAGCAGTACTTC. This codes for CASSQLDPIEQYF.

The rearrangement joins TRBV5-1 to TRBJ2-7, with 9 nucleotides matching TRBD2. The CDR3 consists of 15 residues. Germline V gene sequence: CDR1 SGHRS, CDR2 YFSETQ. Unmatched junction bases numbered 8, after V lost 4 bases and J lost 3 bases. CDR3 region: CASSAQVREGYEQYF. DNA for the CDR3: TGCGCCAGCAGCGCCCAGGTGCGGGAGGGCTACGAGCAGTACTTC.

The rearrangement links TRBV2 to TRBJ2-7; maybe TRBD2 (6 bases). Per germline, CDR1 SNHLY and CDR2 FYNNEI. Trimming took off 6 bases at V and 3 bases at J, with 18 bases between the two ends. The CDR3 is 15 residues long. CDR3: CASSSDLTEGYEQYF. The CDR3 DNA sequence: TGTGCCAGCAGCTCGGACCTTACGGAGGGCTACGAGCAGTACTTC.

The chain employs TRBV28 and TRBJ2-1, with 8 nucleotides matching TRBD1. The CDR3 is 17 amino acids. Trimming at V came to 3 bases and at J to 8 bases, leaving 15 bases not matched to a gene. Germline V lookup: CDR1 MDHEN, CDR2 SYDVKM. The CDR3 here is CASSLAQGVNLDDEQFF. In DNA form, the CDR3 reads TGTGCCAGCAGTTTGGCACAGGGGGTCAATTTGGACGATGAGCAGTTCTTC. The full variable domain, with the rest looked up from reference TRBV28 and TRBJ2-1, is DVKVTQSSRYLVKRTGEKVFLECVQDMDHENMFWYRQDPGLGLRLIYFSYDVKMKEKGDIPEGYSVSREKKERFSLILESASTNQTSMYLCASSLAQGVNLDDEQFFGPGTRLTVL.

Note on this clone: A far larger clone lies a single base away; this is likely a read error. This chain joins TRBV5-6 and TRBJ1-5, with D perhaps TRBD1 (5 bases). Germline assignment: CDR1 SGHDT and CDR2 YYEEEE. CDR3 length: 16 amino acids. CDR3: CASSLDGGSINQPQRF. As DNA, the CDR3 is TGTGCCAGCAGCTTGGATGGGGGATCGATCAATCAGCCCCAGCGTTTT.

Only a few counts were recorded for this clone. The chain has TRBV5-1 and TRBJ2-2, with 11 bases identical to TRBD2. The CDR3 loop spans 17 amino acids. CDR1 SGHRS and CDR2 YFSETQ come from the germline V gene. The trim removed 5 bases at V and 5 bases at J, leaving 11 bases unmatched. The chain's CDR3 is CASRVLAGGAGTGELFF. In DNA form, the CDR3 reads TGCGCCAGCAGAGTGCTAGCGGGAGGCGCTGGAACCGGGGAGCTGTTTTTT.

The J gene is TRBJ2-3, the V gene TRBV11-2, with TRBD2 as a possible D gene (6 bases). The V end lost 5 bases, the J end lost 4 bases, and 10 bases lay between the germline ends. The CDR3 has 13 amino acids. The germline V gene encodes CDR1 SGHAT and CDR2 FQNNGV. The CDR3 here is CASSPDYSDTQYF. In DNA, the CDR3 is TGTGCCAGCAGCCCGGACTATTCAGATACGCAGTATTTT.

The chain couples TRBV7-2 to TRBJ2-5; D not resolved. This CDR3 has 14 amino acids. Trimming left V 1 base short and J 2 bases short, with 8 bases between. Germline assignment: CDR1 SGHTA and CDR2 FQGNSA. The CDR3: CASSLGVAQETQYF. CDR3 coding DNA: TGTGCCAGCAGCTTAGGGGTAGCTCAAGAGACCCAGTACTTC. Drawing the rest from reference TRBV7-2 and TRBJ2-5, the complete variable domain is GAGVSQSPSNKVTEKGKDVELRCDPISGHTALYWYRQSLGQGLEFLIYFQGNSAPDKSGLPSDRFSAERTGGSVSTLTIQRTQQEDSAVYLCASSLGVAQETQYFGPGTRLLVL.

This clone occurred once. The J gene is TRBJ2-2, the V gene TRBV11-3; 8 nucleotides line up with TRBD1. V was pared by 5 bases and J by 6 bases, with 5 bases of the junction left unmatched. CDR3 size: 14 residues. Germline V lookup: CDR1 SGHNT, CDR2 YENEEA. CDR3: CASSRQGWAGELFF. CDR3 nucleotide sequence: TGTGCCAGCAGCCGACAGGGGTGGGCCGGGGAGCTGTTTTTT.

The chain uses TRBV6-1 and TRBJ1-2; D call uncertain. Germline V gives CDR1 MNHNS, CDR2 SASEGT. Trimming shortened V by 5 bases and J by 8 bases, and 18 bases separated the two germline ends. This CDR3 spans 14 amino acids. The CDR3 sequence is CASSPWLPGRGYTF. In DNA form, the CDR3 reads TGTGCCAGCAGTCCCTGGTTGCCCGGCAGGGGCTACACCTTC.

Comment on this clone: Being one base from a much bigger clone, this may be a read error. The V call is TRBV30, the J call TRBJ1-2, with D hard to call. The CDR3 is 15 amino acids. The germline V gene encodes CDR1 GTSNPN and CDR2 SVGIG (reference sequence). V lost 5 bases and J lost 1, with 17 bases in between. CDR3 DNA: TGTGCCTGGTGTCCTGACATACTCGTTAACTATGGCTACACCTTC. Its protein product is CAWCPDILVNYGYTF.

As concerns this clone: A much larger clone differs by one base, so this may be a read error. This sequence joins TRBV28 and TRBJ2-7, with D perhaps TRBD1 or TRBD2 (5 bases each). V was cut by 6 bases and J by 0 bases, with 15 bases left in between. Germline CDR1 and CDR2: MDHEN and SYDVKM. The CDR3 contains 15 residues. The CDR3 is CASSGRDGGSYEQYF. As DNA, the CDR3 is TGTGCCAGCAGCGGACGGGACGGAGGCTCCTACGAGCAGTACTTC.

DNA for the CDR3: TGTGCCAGCAGCTTCAGACAGGGGCATCAGCCCCAGCATTTT. This gives the protein CASSFRQGHQPQHF. The gene calls are TRBV7-2 and TRBJ1-5; TRBD1 agrees at 8 bases. The CDR3 extends over 14 amino acids. V lost 3 bases and J lost 5; bases outside the gene matches: 3. From germline, CDR1 is SGHTA and CDR2 FQGNSA. The full variable domain, completed using reference TRBV7-2 and TRBJ1-5, is GAGVSQSPSNKVTEKGKDVELRCDPISGHTALYWYRQSLGQGLEFLIYFQGNSAPDKSGLPSDRFSAERTGGSVSTLTIQRTQQEDSAVYLCASSFRQGHQPQHFGDGTRLSIL.

The genes are TRBV6-4 and TRBJ2-5, with D possibly being TRBD1 (6 bases). Germline V gives CDR1 MRHNA, CDR2 SNTAGT. V lost 6 bases and J lost 5, with 16 bases in between. This CDR3 region has 14 residues. This CDR3 reads CASSPGAGAETQYF. The CDR3 nucleotides are TGTGCCAGCAGCCCCGGGGCAGGGGCGGAGACCCAGTACTTC.

This clone has a handful of counts. The chain has TRBV7-2 and TRBJ2-2, with no clear D. Trimming pared 2 bases from V and 5 bases from J, leaving 6 bases between. The CDR3 contains 13 residues. Germline V lookup: CDR1 SGHTA, CDR2 FQGNSA. The CDR3 spells CASSLRITGELFF. CDR3 coding DNA: TGTGCCAGCAGCTTACGGATTACCGGGGAGCTGTTTTTT.

The genes are TRBV7-3 and TRBJ2-2, with 7 bases aligning to TRBD1. V lost 2 bases and J lost 8; bases outside the gene matches: 8. Germline V gives CDR1 SGHTA, CDR2 FQGTGA. This CDR3 contains 15 residues. The CDR3 nucleotides are TGTGCCAGCAGCTTAGAAGAGGGGGCGCGTGGGGAGCTGTTTTTT. This gives the protein CASSLEEGARGELFF. Variable domain in full (rest from reference TRBV7-3 and TRBJ2-2): GAGVSQTPSNKVTEKGKYVELRCDPISGHTALYWYRQSLGQGPEFLIYFQGTGAADDSGLPNDRFFAVRPEGSVSTLKIQRTERGDSAVYLCASSLEEGARGELFFGEGSRLTVL.

The rearrangement links TRBV29-1 to TRBJ2-7; 7 positions agree with TRBD1. The CDR3 is made up of 12 amino acids. Germline-derived CDR1 and CDR2 are SQVTM and ANQGSEA. Trimming took 4 bases from V and 6 from J; bases not matched to a gene: 6. CDR3 nucleotides: TGCAGCGTTGGGACAGGTATTAGCGAGCAGTACTTC. It is translated as CSVGTGISEQYF.

Note on this clone: A read error may produce the germline difference seen at one junction end. This chain joins TRBV5-1 and TRBJ2-2, with D perhaps matching TRBD2 (6 bases). From germline, CDR1 is SGHRS and CDR2 YFSETQ. The CDR3 spans 14 residues. The CDR3 region has the DNA TGCGCCAGCAGGTTGGAGGGAGCATCCGGGGAGCTGTTTTTT. Amino acids: CASRLEGASGELFF.

The chain recombines TRBV10-2 with TRBJ2-7; either TRBD1 or TRBD2 may supply D (5 bases each). The CDR3 has 16 residues. V gave up 2 bases and J gave up 2 bases, with 16 bases separating them. Looked up from germline, CDR1 is WSHSY and CDR2 is SAAADI. The CDR3 bases are TGCGCCAGCAGTGAGGAGGACCCCAGGGACGCCTACGAGCAGTACTTC. Amino acid sequence: CASSEEDPRDAYEQYF.

About this clone: A much larger clone lies one base from this, so it may be a read error. It is likely a read error, because the conserved phenylalanine at the end of the CDR3 is missing. The chain combines TRBV29-1 with TRBJ1-1, with D possibly matching TRBD1 (5 bases). V was trimmed by 5 bases and J by 8 bases, leaving 15 bases between them. The CDR3 covers 12 residues. In germline, CDR1 is SQVTM, CDR2 ANQGSEA. CDR3 in amino acids: CSVQYGTEEAFL. The CDR3 DNA reads as TGCAGCGTTCAATATGGGACCGAAGAAGCTTTCCTT.

V gene TRBV6-4 combines with J gene TRBJ1-1, with 7 nucleotides matching TRBD1. J gave up 2 bases and V 6 bases, and 3 bases lay outside the gene matches. Germline V gene data show CDR1 as MRHNA and CDR2 as SNTAGT. The CDR3 sequence is 13 residues long. CDR3 sequence: CASSWDSNTEAFF. CDR3 nucleotides: TGTGCCAGCAGCTGGGACAGCAACACTGAAGCTTTCTTT.

The chain is built from TRBV7-3 and TRBJ2-6; D unclear. The CDR3 sequence is 14 residues long. Germline V CDR1 and CDR2: SGHTA, FQGTGA. The V gene lost 1 base and the J gene lost 1 base, with 2 bases spanning the gap. This chain's CDR3 is CASSLRSGANVLTF. The CDR3 DNA is TGTGCCAGCAGCTTAAGGTCTGGGGCCAACGTCCTGACTTTC.